The 21 T cell receptor beta chains below all came from one sample that was sequenced in a study of blood T cells in healthy people across ages. It was with a sample-barcoded 5' primer and a J-beta primer mix that a second PCR of roughly 6 to 12 cycles was run. Via MiXCR, TCRdb re-called the 5' RACE reads, giving one row per CDR3 protein. Here the sample spans 650,000 to 800,000 distinct CDR3 sequences, 44% being singletons. Sequenced input: blood. The receptors derive from a man between 60 and 70 years old in good health.

The chain uses TRBV7-2 and TRBJ1-1, with D perhaps TRBD1 (6 bases). Germline V lookup: CDR1 SGHTA, CDR2 FQGNSA. Deletions cut 4 bases from V and 1 base from J, with 10 bases between. The CDR3 is 14 amino acids. This CDR3 is CASSWGHRNTEAFF. CDR3 coding DNA: TGTGCCAGCAGCTGGGGACATCGGAACACTGAAGCTTTCTTT. Combining the CDR3 with reference TRBV7-2 and TRBJ1-1 gives the whole variable domain GAGVSQSPSNKVTEKGKDVELRCDPISGHTALYWYRQSLGQGLEFLIYFQGNSAPDKSGLPSDRFSAERTGGSVSTLTIQRTQQEDSAVYLCASSWGHRNTEAFFGQGTRLTVV.

This clonotype has just a few counts. J is TRBJ2-1 and V is TRBV5-8; 9 bases line up with TRBD1. The CDR3 sequence is 13 residues long. Trimming removed 4 bases from V and 6 bases from J; junction bases left unmatched: 2. The V gene's germline CDR1 is SGHTS and CDR2 YDEGEE. CDR3 amino acids: CASSGTGPNEQFF. DNA for the CDR3: TGTGCCAGCAGCGGGACAGGGCCCAATGAGCAGTTCTTC.

This chain uses TRBV29-1 with TRBJ2-3, with a weak D call TRBD1 (6 bases). The CDR3 loop spans 12 amino acids. Trimming took off 7 bases at V and 8 bases at J, with 16 bases between the two ends. From germline, CDR1 is SQVTM and CDR2 ANQGSEA. CDR3 residues: CSAWTARGTQYF. CDR3 nucleotide sequence: TGCAGCGCCTGGACAGCTAGGGGTACGCAGTATTTT.

This clonotype was counted a few times. The chain carries TRBV29-1 and TRBJ2-1; 11 bases fit TRBD2. CDR1 and CDR2 (germline): SQVTM, ANQGSEA. This CDR3 comprises 14 residues. With V trimmed by 6 bases and J by 7 bases, 8 bases remained unmatched. CDR3 in amino acids: CSVNLLAGENEQFF. The CDR3 DNA reads as TGCAGCGTGAACCTACTAGCGGGGGAGAATGAGCAGTTCTTC.

The gene calls are TRBV7-2 and TRBJ1-3, with D unclear. Germline CDR1 and CDR2: SGHTA and FQGNSA. CDR3 length equals 15 residues. Trimming shortened V by 1 base and J by 3 bases, and 10 bases separated the two germline ends. In nucleotides, the CDR3 is TGTGCCAGCAGCTTAGATAGGATGGGTGGAAACACCATATATTTT. Residues: CASSLDRMGGNTIYF.

In this sample, this clonotype turned up a few times. V usage is TRBV15 and J usage is TRBJ1-5; no firm D call. The V end was cut by 0 bases, the J end by 4 bases, with 13 bases between. Germline-derived CDR1 and CDR2 are LNHNV and YYDKDF (reference sequence). This CDR3 has 16 amino acids. Here the CDR3 reads CATSRDGSPGNQPQHF. The CDR3 nucleotides are TGTGCCACCAGCAGAGATGGCTCCCCCGGTAATCAGCCCCAGCATTTT.

Regarding this clonotype: A much larger clone lies one base from this, so it may be a read error. The V call is TRBV6-2 or TRBV6-3, the J call TRBJ2-5; D call uncertain. The better agreement between TRBJ2-7 and the DNA end casts doubt on the J call. The CDR3 runs 11 residues. Germline CDR1 and CDR2: MNHEY and SVGEGT. The CDR3, as DNA: TGTGCCGGCAGTTCCTTCTACGAGCAGTACTTC. Protein sequence: CAGSSFYEQYF.

V usage is TRBV3-1 and J usage is TRBJ2-1; D may be TRBD1 or TRBD2 (5 bases each). The CDR3 spans 14 residues. CDR1 is LGHDT, CDR2 YNNKEL, per germline (reference sequence). V was pared by 3 bases and J by 9 bases, with 15 bases between. The CDR3 region is CASSHDNLGPEQFF. Written as DNA, the CDR3 is TGTGCCAGCAGCCACGATAATTTGGGACCTGAGCAGTTCTTC.

This clonotype was seen many times. The V call is TRBV15, the J call TRBJ2-1; D uncertain. CDR1 and CDR2 (germline): LNHNV, YYDKDF (reference sequence). V was shortened by 0 bases and J by 5 bases, with 17 bases between the two germline ends. The CDR3 has 17 residues. The DNA for the CDR3 is TGTGCCACCAGCAGAGATCCGGCAGCCCTTCCAAACAATGAGCAGTTCTTC. Translation: CATSRDPAALPNNEQFF.

Comment on this clonotype: Germline and junction disagree at one end, which may indicate a read error. CDR3 sequence: CASTPNERNTEAFF. CDR3 DNA: TGTGCTAGCACTCCCAATGAGAGGAACACTGAAGCTTTCTTT. This rearrangement joins TRBV7-7 to TRBJ1-1; no definite D call. Per germline, CDR1 SSHAT and CDR2 FNYEAQ (reference sequence). The CDR3 extends over 14 amino acids.

J is TRBJ2-7 and V is TRBV12-3 or TRBV12-4, with 8 bases that match TRBD1. The J call is doubtful: the DNA matches TRBJ2-5 better. The CDR3 is 16 amino acids. The DNA of the CDR3 is TGTGCCAGCAGCCTGACCGACCAGGGGGCGGGGGAGACCCAGTACTTC. Translated, it gives CASSLTDQGAGETQYF.

This clonotype has more than one count but fewer than ten. In DNA, the CDR3 is TGTGCCAGCAGCTTAATGGGGCACACCGGGGAGCTGTTTTTT. It codes for CASSLMGHTGELFF. The V gene is TRBV7-2, the J gene TRBJ2-2; a weak D match, TRBD1 (5 bases). This CDR3 is built from 14 residues. In germline, CDR1 is SGHTA, CDR2 FQGNSA. Trimming shortened V by 2 bases and J by 3 bases, and 7 bases separated the two germline ends.

Points on this clonotype: A much larger clone is a single base away; this may be a read error. V gene TRBV29-1 combines with J gene TRBJ2-7, with D maybe TRBD1 (7 bases). V lost 4 bases to trimming and J lost 2 bases, with 18 bases between them. There are 15 residues in the CDR3. CDR1 is SQVTM, CDR2 ANQGSEA, per germline. CDR3 DNA: TGCAGCGTTGTGGGGGGACAGTTGAGCACCTACGAGCAGTACTTC. It codes for CSVVGGQLSTYEQYF.

This clonotype was seen only a few times. The rearrangement uses TRBV6-6 and TRBJ2-6; no reliable D call. CDR3 length: 14 amino acids. Trimming took 7 bases from V and 0 from J, leaving 7 bases between them. From germline, CDR1 is MNHNY and CDR2 SVGAGI (reference sequence). The CDR3 sequence: CASTVSSGANVLTF. CDR3 DNA sequence: TGTGCCAGCACAGTTTCCTCTGGGGCCAACGTCCTGACTTTC.

The rearrangement joins TRBV11-2 to TRBJ2-1, with unresolved D. Germline CDR1 SGHAT, CDR2 FQNNGV. V was pared by 1 base and J by 10 bases, with 11 bases between. The CDR3 is 13 amino acids. CDR3: CASSLGSHREQFF. Here the CDR3 DNA reads TGTGCCAGCAGCTTAGGAAGTCACCGAGAGCAGTTCTTC.

This clonotype showed up just a few times. This sequence joins TRBV7-2 and TRBJ1-1, with TRBD1 matching over 7 bases. Germline-derived CDR1 and CDR2 are SGHTA and FQGNSA. CDR3 length equals 17 residues. The junction had 10 bases not matched to a gene; V was cut back by 2 bases and J by 1 base. Here the CDR3 DNA reads TGTGCCAGCAGCTTAAGGGCCCCGACAGGGACGAACACTGAAGCTTTCTTT. Residues: CASSLRAPTGTNTEAFF.

The gene calls are TRBV20-1 and TRBJ2-2; 13 bases map to TRBD2. In germline, CDR1 is DFQATT, CDR2 SNEGSKA (reference sequence). There are 15 residues in the CDR3. Trimming at V came to 0 bases and at J to 5 bases, leaving 0 bases not matched to a gene. Written as DNA, the CDR3 is TGCAGTGCTAGAGAACTAGCGGGGGGGACCGGGGAGCTGTTTTTT. This translates into CSARELAGGTGELFF.

V is TRBV20-1 and J is TRBJ2-3; 9 nucleotides align to TRBD1. CDR3 length: 15 residues. V shed 6 bases, J shed 1 base, and the junction held 8 bases outside the gene matches. Germline-derived CDR1 and CDR2 are DFQATT and SNEGSKA (reference sequence). This CDR3 reads CSAFTGGAGTDTQYF. The CDR3 bases are TGCAGTGCCTTCACAGGGGGCGCGGGCACAGATACGCAGTATTTT.

This clonotype has just one count. This sequence may be a read error, since a much larger clone differs from it by one base. V gene TRBV20-1 combines with J gene TRBJ2-5; a weak D match, TRBD1 (7 bases). The CDR3 loop spans 14 amino acids. Per germline, CDR1 DFQATT and CDR2 SNEGSKA (reference sequence). Trimming cost V 6 bases and J 2 bases, with 16 bases left between them. The CDR3 nucleotides read TGCAGTGCACCCAGGGGGGCCCTACAAGAGACCCAGTACTTC. This encodes CSAPRGALQETQYF.

This chain uses TRBV11-3 with TRBJ2-3; 10 bases map to TRBD2. V lost 4 bases and J lost 2; bases outside the gene matches: 15. The length of the CDR3 is 19 residues. Germline CDR1 is SGHNT and CDR2 is YENEEA. In nucleotides, the CDR3 is TGTGCCAGCAGCTACCAAAGGGGGTCAAGCGGGGGGGACACAGATACGCAGTATTTT. Encoded protein: CASSYQRGSSGGDTDTQYF.

This chain uses TRBV18 with TRBJ1-2, with 7 bases identical to TRBD1. V was pared by 3 bases and J by 2 bases, with 6 bases of the junction left unmatched. CDR3 length: 15 amino acids. Looked up from germline, CDR1 is KGHSH and CDR2 is LQKENI. Here the CDR3 DNA reads TGTGCCAGCTCACCGCAGGGGGTACAAAACTATGGCTACACCTTC. Translation: CASSPQGVQNYGYTF.